Reported below is one T cell receptor beta chain. This entry is derived from a study of T cells in Graves' hyperthyroidism and ophthalmopathy. Each diagnosis drew on symptoms, thyroxine, TRAb, thyroid ultrasound and orbital computed tomography findings. Amplification targeted TCR beta CDR3 regions from RNA transcripts. HTBI primers drove first-round RT-PCR of the TCR CDR3. TCRdb fed the multiplex PCR reads into MiXCR, producing one record per CDR3 protein. This repertoire shows about 620,000 distinct CDR3 sequences, about 16% found once; its top ten account for less than 4.5%. Germline loops: CDR1 MGHRA, CDR2 YSYEKL. The CDR3 is made up of 18 amino acids. The V gene lost 1 base and the J gene lost 3 bases, with 19 bases spanning the gap.

Sequencing was carried out using blood. This clonotype was sampled from a woman aged 30 to 39 with Graves' hyperthyroidism. This chain connects TRBV4-1 to TRBJ1-5; tentatively, D is TRBD1 (6 bases). The CDR3 DNA is TGCGCCAGCAGCCAAGCTCAAAGGGGCAGGGGTACCAATCAGCCCCAGCATTTT. Its translation is CASSQAQRGRGTNQPQHF.